This paragraph covers one TCR beta chain sequence. Its antigen is unidentified. The sample carries other DNA sequences with the same CDR3. The PCR was carried out with 60 Vbeta primers and 13 Jbeta primers. Repertoires were generated with immunoSEQ multiplex PCR, while TCRdb's copy carries only in-frame clones and drops some. The sample includes more than 110,000 clones, roughly two thirds of them seen just once. The data originate from a study of cytomegalovirus exposure and HLA in healthy donors. With 0 bases removed from V and 0 bases from J, the gap between germline ends came to 4 bases. The CDR3 is made up of 13 amino acids. The germline CDR1 and CDR2 sequences are SGHNT and YYREEE (reference sequence). Study results and caveats: TCR sequences were mostly rare, though some public TCRs occurred in many donors. A later analysis reported that several of the most significant clusters appeared to be linked to common viral pathogens, among them Epstein-Barr virus. It was only CMV serostatus that was available as immune exposure information.

Sequencing input: PBMCs. The receptor's source is a woman aged 40 to 49 in good health and CMV-seronegative. This chain connects TRBV5-4 to TRBJ2-7; D gene unclear. The CDR3 DNA sequence: TGTGCCAGCAGCTTGGCGGGCTCCTACGAGCAGTACTTC. Protein product: CASSLAGSYEQYF.